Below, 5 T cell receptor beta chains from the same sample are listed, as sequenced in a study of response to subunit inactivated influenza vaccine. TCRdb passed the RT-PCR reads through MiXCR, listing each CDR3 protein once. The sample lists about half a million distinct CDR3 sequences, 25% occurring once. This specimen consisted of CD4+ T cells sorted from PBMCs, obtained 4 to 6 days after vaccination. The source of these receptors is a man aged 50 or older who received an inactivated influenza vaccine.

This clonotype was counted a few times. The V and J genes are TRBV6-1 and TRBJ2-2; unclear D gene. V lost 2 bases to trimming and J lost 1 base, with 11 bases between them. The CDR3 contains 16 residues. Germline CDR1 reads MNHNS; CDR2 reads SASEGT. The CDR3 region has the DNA TGTGCCAGCAGTGAAACACTGACGGGGAACACCGGGGAGCTGTTTTTT. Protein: CASSETLTGNTGELFF.

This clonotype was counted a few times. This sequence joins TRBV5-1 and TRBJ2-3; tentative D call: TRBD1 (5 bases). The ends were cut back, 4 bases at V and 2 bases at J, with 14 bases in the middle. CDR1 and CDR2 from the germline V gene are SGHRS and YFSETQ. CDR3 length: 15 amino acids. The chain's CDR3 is CASSRGLADTDTQYF. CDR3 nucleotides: TGCGCCAGCAGCAGGGGTCTGGCAGACACAGATACGCAGTATTTT.

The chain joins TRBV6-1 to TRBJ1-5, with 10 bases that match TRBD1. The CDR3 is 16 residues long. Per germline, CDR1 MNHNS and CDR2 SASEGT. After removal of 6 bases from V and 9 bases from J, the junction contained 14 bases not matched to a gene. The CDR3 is CASSPRDRGTFWPQHF. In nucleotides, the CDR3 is TGTGCCAGCAGCCCCCGGGACAGGGGAACATTTTGGCCCCAGCATTTT.

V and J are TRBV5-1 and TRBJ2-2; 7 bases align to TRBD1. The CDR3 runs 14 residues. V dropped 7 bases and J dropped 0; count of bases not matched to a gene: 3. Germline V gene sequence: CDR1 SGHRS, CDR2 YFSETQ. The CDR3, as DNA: TGCGCCAGCGTTGGGACAGCGAACACCGGGGAGCTGTTTTTT. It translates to CASVGTANTGELFF.

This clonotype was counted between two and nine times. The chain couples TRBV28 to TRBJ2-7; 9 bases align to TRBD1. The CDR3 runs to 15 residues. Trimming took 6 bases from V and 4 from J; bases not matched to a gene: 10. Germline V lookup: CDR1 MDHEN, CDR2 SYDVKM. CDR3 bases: TGTGCCAGCAGACACCGGGACAGGGAAGTTTACGAGCAGTACTTC. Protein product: CASRHRDREVYEQYF.